This note documents a single T cell receptor beta chain sequence. The antigen remains unidentified. The data originate from a study of shared clonotypes between healthy human individuals. Whole-study findings and limits: Naive subsets generally exceeded memory subsets in estimated richness.

Using immunoSEQ multiplex PCR, the repertoire was profiled, and TCRdb retains in-frame clones only, with some absent. The sample lists around 1.6 million clones; approximately 98% were seen once. This TCR came from a man aged 30 to 39 in good health. The sequenced material came from naive CD4+ T cells sorted from blood. Subset meaning: CD45RA+ positively selected.

The CDR3 coding sequence is TGTGCCAGCTCACTCGACAGTTTCCAAAAACTGTTTTTT. It translates to CASSLDSFQKLFF. The V call is TRBV18, the J call TRBJ1-4; D is perhaps TRBD1 (5 bases). From germline, CDR1 is KGHSH and CDR2 LQKENI. The germline V and J ends were trimmed by 4 bases and 9 bases, with 12 bases remaining between them. The CDR3 covers 13 residues.